This T cell receptor beta chain was found in a study of blood T cell repertoires in COVID-19. Profiling relied on immunoSEQ multiplex PCR, and the TCRdb table lists in-frame clones only, not all of them. Of more than 200,000 clones in the sample, 75% to 95% are singletons; the top ten hold around 1.8%. Membership in each cohort depended on participant-reported clinical history. V lost 8 bases and J 8 bases, leaving 15 bases between the germline ends. Per the germline V gene, CDR1 is MNHEY and CDR2 is SMNVEV (reference sequence). CDR3 size: 12 residues. V and J are TRBV27 and TRBJ1-2; D call uncertain. Sample: PBMCs or T cells enriched from blood (not recorded which). This receptor was obtained from a woman between 18 and 29 years old who had recovered from COVID-19. The chain's CDR3 is CASRSGVDGYTF. The CDR3 nucleotides are TGTGCCAGCCGATCGGGAGTCGACGGCTACACCTTC.